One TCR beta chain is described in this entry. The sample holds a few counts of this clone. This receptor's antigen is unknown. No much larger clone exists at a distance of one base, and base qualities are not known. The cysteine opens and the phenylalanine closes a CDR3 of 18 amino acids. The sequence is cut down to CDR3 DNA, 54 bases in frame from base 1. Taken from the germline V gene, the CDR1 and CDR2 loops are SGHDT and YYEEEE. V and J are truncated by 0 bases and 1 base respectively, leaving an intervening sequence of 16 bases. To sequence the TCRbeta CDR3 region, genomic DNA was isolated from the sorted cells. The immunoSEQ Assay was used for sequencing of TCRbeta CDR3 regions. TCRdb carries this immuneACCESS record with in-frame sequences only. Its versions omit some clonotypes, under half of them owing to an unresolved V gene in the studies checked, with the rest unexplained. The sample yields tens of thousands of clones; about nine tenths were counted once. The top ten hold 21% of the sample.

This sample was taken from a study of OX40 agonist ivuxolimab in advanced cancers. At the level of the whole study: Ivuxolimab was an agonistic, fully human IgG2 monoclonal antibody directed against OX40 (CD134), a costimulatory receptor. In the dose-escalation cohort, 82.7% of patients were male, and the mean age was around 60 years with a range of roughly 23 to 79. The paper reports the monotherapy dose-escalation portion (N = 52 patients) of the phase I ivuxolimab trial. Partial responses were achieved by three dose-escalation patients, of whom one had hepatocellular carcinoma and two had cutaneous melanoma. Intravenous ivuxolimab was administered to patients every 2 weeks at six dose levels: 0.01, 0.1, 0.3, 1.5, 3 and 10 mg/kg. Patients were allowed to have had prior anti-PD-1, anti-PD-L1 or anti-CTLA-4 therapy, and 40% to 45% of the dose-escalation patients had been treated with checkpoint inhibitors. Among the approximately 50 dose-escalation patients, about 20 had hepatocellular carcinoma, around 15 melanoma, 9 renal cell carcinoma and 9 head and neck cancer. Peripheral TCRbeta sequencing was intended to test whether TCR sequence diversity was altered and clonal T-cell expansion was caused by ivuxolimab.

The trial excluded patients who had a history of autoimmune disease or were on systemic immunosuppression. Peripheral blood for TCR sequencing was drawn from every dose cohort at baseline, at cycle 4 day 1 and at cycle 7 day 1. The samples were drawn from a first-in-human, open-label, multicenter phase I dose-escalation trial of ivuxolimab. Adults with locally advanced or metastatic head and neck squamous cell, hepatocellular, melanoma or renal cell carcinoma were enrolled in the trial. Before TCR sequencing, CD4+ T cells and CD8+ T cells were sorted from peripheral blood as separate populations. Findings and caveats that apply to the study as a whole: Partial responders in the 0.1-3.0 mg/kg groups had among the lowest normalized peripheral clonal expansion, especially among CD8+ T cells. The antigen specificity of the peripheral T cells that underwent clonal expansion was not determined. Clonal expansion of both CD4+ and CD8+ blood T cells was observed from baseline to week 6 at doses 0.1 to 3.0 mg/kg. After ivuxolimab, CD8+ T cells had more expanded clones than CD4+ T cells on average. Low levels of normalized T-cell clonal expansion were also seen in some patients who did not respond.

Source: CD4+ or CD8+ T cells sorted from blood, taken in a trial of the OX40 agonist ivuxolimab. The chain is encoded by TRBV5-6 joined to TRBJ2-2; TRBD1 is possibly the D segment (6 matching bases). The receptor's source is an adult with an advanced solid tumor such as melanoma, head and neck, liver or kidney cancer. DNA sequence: TGTGCCAGCAGCTTGGTGACCTCCAAAGGGGGGAACACCGGGGAGCTGTTTTTT. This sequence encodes CASSLVTSKGGNTGELFF.